This entry describes one T cell receptor (beta chain). Its antigen is still unknown. No qualities accompany the bases; no much larger clone lies one base away. The sample comes from a study of blood T cell repertoires in COVID-19 (TCRdb year 2020). With regard to the full study: Samples from collaborators originated in the United States, Italy and Spain and spanned both the acute and convalescent phases of COVID-19. The prospective study material was composed of cDNA or gDNA derived from T cells, B-cell-depleted T cells, or PBMCs. Deeply sampled blood TCRbeta repertoires from subjects exposed to, actively infected with, or recovered from COVID-19 were included in the dataset. The repertoires were released in a freely available public database intended as a resource for research on the immune response to SARS-CoV-2. The samples were drawn from two sources: the first 160 participants of the ongoing ImmuneRACE study, and over 1,000 subjects contributed by 6 global collaborators. Nearly every sample came with metadata listing a de-identified subject ID, COVID-19 status, age in years and sex. HLA class I and class II types, where available, came from metadata supplied by the sample provider rather than from assay-based typing. Study-wide findings and limitations: The amount of clinical and demographic metadata varied by source and participant and was provided uncurated.

CDR1 SGHVS and CDR2 FNYEAQ are derived from the germline V gene. The CDR3 measures 15 amino acids from cysteine to phenylalanine. Only the CDR3 part of the read is kept: 45 bases, read in frame from the first base. V loses 5 bases, J loses 3 bases, and the germline ends lie 14 bases apart. The immunoSEQ Assay, a bias-controlled multiplex PCR, was used to amplify TCRbeta CDR3 regions from genomic DNA. As for how the authors treated the data: Nucleated cell counts per sample were estimated from amplification of reference gene primers within the assay. Sequence reads were collapsed and filtered to measure the absolute abundance of every unique TCRbeta CDR3 rearrangement. For each sample, productive Simpson clonality was calculated as the square root of Simpson's diversity index over productive rearrangements. TCRdb took this table from immuneACCESS and kept in-frame rearrangements with V and J called. Such tables lack part of the clones; where checked against another copy, unresolved V genes explain under half of the gap, and the rest is unexplained. That table is the source of V, J and clone size, and D and trimming were worked out from the DNA. In this sample the table shows about 26,000 clones, about nine tenths of which occur a single time. The ten largest account for about 13% of the sample.

Collaborating institutions collected whole blood in K2EDTA tubes following their own protocols. For TCRbeta analysis, collaborators shipped samples in one of three forms: frozen whole blood, isolated PBMCs, or DNA extracted from either of those sample types. The specimen was peripheral blood. This clonotype originated in a human donor in a cohort sampled during active COVID-19. The donor label of this sample is uncertain. The sequence joins TRBV7-6 to TRBJ2-1; D gene: possibly TRBD1, on 5 matching bases. The CDR3 amino acid sequence is: CASSPSRDVYNEQFF. The sequenced DNA is TGTGCCAGCAGCCCCTCCAGGGATGTCTACAATGAGCAGTTCTTC.